The subject of this entry is one T cell receptor beta chain. This clone was counted only a few times. Its antigen is currently not known. It has no much larger one-base neighbor in the sample; base qualities were not kept. Inclusion was restricted to participants for whom at least one PBMC sample before ART initiation and at least two post-ART samples were available. Every participant with HIV received treatment in the United States of America. Before DNA extraction, cryopreserved samples of about 0.95-10 million PBMC were thawed and then washed. At the time of the earliest PBMC sample, participants with HIV were aged between about 20 and 60 years. PBMC samples from each participant spanned 1-4 timepoints before ART initiation and 2-8 timepoints after ART initiation, with a median of 7 samples. Serial HIV viral load, CD4+ T-cell count, ART history and demographic data were obtained for every participant. Using a Qiagen kit on a QIAcube, genomic DNA was extracted from unsorted PBMC, with samples processed in batches of 12.

Sequencing of the TRB variable region was done with the immunoSEQ hsTCRB v3.0 assay at survey level resolution. The targeted TRB sequencing depth was roughly 35,000-50,000 T-cell genomes per sample. Pooled TRB libraries were sequenced on an Illumina MiSeq with a v3 150-cycle kit. Turning to the authors' computational methods: Repertoire analysis was performed in R inside a reproducible Nextflow workflow that covered QC, data transformation and analysis. LymphoSeq2, an R package for exploring AIRR-Seq data, was used to implement custom analyses. After excluding a handful of samples that yielded fewer than 5000 total TRB sequences, some 180 HIV repertoires remained for analysis. Of the 188 retained HIV repertoires, almost 60 were collected before and more than 120 after ART initiation. Repertoires were downsampled to 5000 TRB nucleotide sequences, with summary statistics averaged over 100 downsampling iterations. TRB sequences were retained for analysis only if CDR3 regions of at least seven amino acids were present. Two measures captured diversity: a Shannon entropy-derived clonality score and the Gini coefficient. In the repertoire networks, any two of the top 5000 CDR3 amino acid sequences were connected whenever the two sequences differed by an edit distance of one. For TRB CDR3 amino acid sequences, antigen specificity groups and MHC restriction were predicted with GLIPH2. To flag known associations with CMV, EBV, HIV or tissue antigens, CDR3 amino acid sequences were compared against VDJdb and McPAS-TCR. Pre-ART, post-ART and control groups were compared with Wilcoxon signed-rank tests and Holm-Bonferroni correction. TCRdb provides this immuneACCESS table in a form limited to in-frame rearrangements. Some clones are lacking; in checked studies, under half of them reflect an unresolved V gene, and why the rest are absent is not known. That table is the source of V, J and clone size, and D and trimming were worked out from the DNA. This sample gives tens of thousands of clones in total; over 80% of them show up just once. The ten largest clones take up roughly 16% of the sample.

This specimen comes from a study of long-term antiretroviral therapy in people with HIV (dated by TCRdb to 2021 to 2024). Looking at the study overall: The earliest samples were collected roughly a decade before the 2015 WHO recommendation for immediate ART, at a time when ART was usually postponed until CD4 counts fell. A retrospective serial study tested whether ART initiation and durable HIV suppression were associated with changes in peripheral blood TRB repertoire composition and diversity. The cohort contributed 150 to 200 cryopreserved PBMC samples from around 33 adults with confirmed HIV infection, collected serially over a mean of approximately six years (range 1-12). Of the roughly 30 participants with HIV, approximately ten were female. Test extractions of a monoclonal T-cell line alongside about 35 polyclonal samples showed no cross-contamination during QIAcube processing.

What the research found in general, with its limitations: Expanded TRB clones identified before ART initiation dominated the repertoire across all time points, though the dominance fluctuated and decreased in many PLHIV after ART. A significant increase in TRB diversity was found to be associated with ART initiation, although TRB diversity was observed to remain significantly below that of transplant donor controls even after long-term ART. Compared with controls, HIV repertoires had narrower CDR3 length ranges, and the network structure pointed to an antigen-experienced repertoire that shifted only slightly toward naive after ART. Because PBMC availability was limited, only the TCR beta chain was sequenced, with no alpha chain pairing. Because cell numbers in pre-ART samples were limited, unsorted PBMC were profiled instead of sorted CD4+ and CD8+ T cells. The samples span the years 2004 to 2017, and the ART regimens used at that time may not be as effective as current regimens. Inferences about post-ART repertoire changes are limited because no data were available on ART adherence, viral resistance or therapy changes.

The clonotype comes from a man aged 25 to 40 with HIV. The sequencing used unsorted PBMCs, collected about 4.1 years after starting antiretroviral therapy.

Here is the DNA: TGTGCCAGCAGCGCAGTTACAGGGGCCCTTTATGGCTACACCTTC. Its amino acids are CASSAVTGALYGYTF. The chain links TRBV9 with TRBJ1-2, with TRBD1 matching 7 junction bases. Reading the germline V gene gives CDR1 SGDLS and CDR2 YYNGEE. Germline trimming amounts to 3 bases on V and 5 bases on J, with 10 as the count of junction bases outside the gene matches. Inclusive of the bounding cysteine and phenylalanine, the CDR3 is 15 residues long. Just CDR3 DNA is preserved here, 45 bases in frame from base 1.